This T cell receptor (beta chain) was found in a study of cytotoxic CD8 clonotypes in ibrutinib-treated CLL. Study details: Response sampling took place at median roughly twelve months of treatment, range 6 to 36. Whole-study findings and limits: Under therapy, public clonotypes either contracted or stayed stable, and they were uncommon. Age-matched healthy donor levels were exceeded by baseline clonality, which tracked circulating CD8+ T-cell counts.

For this clone: Antigen specificity is unknown.

Data came from immunoSEQ multiplex PCR; TCRdb stores just in-frame clones and leaves some out. The table records 65,000 to 85,000 clones, approximately 90% of them present only once. Trimming at V came to 4 bases and at J to 5 bases, leaving 7 bases not matched to a gene. CDR3 length: 15 amino acids. Germline CDR1 and CDR2: SGHTA and FQGNSA. The source of about 2 micrograms of genomic DNA for TCR beta libraries was cryopreserved PBMCs. This clonotype was sampled from a human donor with chronic lymphocytic leukemia. This sample comprised PBMCs, obtained after 12 months of ibrutinib treatment. The chain joins TRBV7-2 to TRBJ1-4; 7 bases are shared with TRBD1. CDR3 loop: CASSSRDRWNEKLFF. As DNA, the CDR3 is TGTGCCAGCAGCTCCCGGGACAGATGGAATGAAAAACTGTTTTTT. The variable domain in full, with the rest retrieved from reference TRBV7-2 and TRBJ1-4, is GAGVSQSPSNKVTEKGKDVELRCDPISGHTALYWYRQSLGQGLEFLIYFQGNSAPDKSGLPSDRFSAERTGGSVSTLTIQRTQQEDSAVYLCASSSRDRWNEKLFFGSGTQLSVL.